A selection of T cell receptor beta chains follows, all from one sample in a study of T cells in Graves' hyperthyroidism and ophthalmopathy. MiXCR, run by TCRdb on the multiplex PCR reads, gives a single entry per CDR3 protein. This sample has 450,000 to 700,000 distinct CDR3 sequences, with more than 45% found just once. The source material was peripheral blood or thyroid tissue (not recorded which). The receptors were gathered from an adult woman with Graves' disease, either hyperthyroidism or ophthalmopathy (not recorded which). Both conserved end residues are part of each CDR3. The D gene is left open where the match is weak. For some rows the clone size is stated as once, few or many, or as a class when expanded; others skip it.

cdr3_length,d_call,v_call,clone_size,j_call,cdr3_nt,cdr3_aa
14,NA,TRBV4-1,many,TRBJ1-1,TGCGCCAGCAGCATGATGGCAGGTAGGACTGAAGCTTTCTTT,CASSMMAGRTEAFF
14,TRBD2,TRBV20-1,many,TRBJ2-5,TGCAGTGCTAGGCTAGCGGGAGCGGCAGAGACCCAGTACTTC,CSARLAGAAETQYF
8,NA,TRBV29-1,NA,TRBJ2-1,TGCAGCGTTGGCGAGCAGTTCTTC,CSVGEQFF
14,NA,TRBV15,few,TRBJ1-6,TGTGCCACCAGCGAGGGGGGGGCTTATTCACCCCTCCACTTT,CATSEGGAYSPLHF
14,TRBD2,TRBV10-3,NA,TRBJ2-5,TGTGCCATCAGTGAGTCGGGGGGGGTTGAGACCCAGTACTTC,CAISESGGVETQYF
13,NA,TRBV12-3/TRBV12-4,NA,TRBJ1-1,TGTGCCAGCAGCAGCCTCCAGGAGGGGGAATCTTTCTTT,CASSSLQEGESFF
13,TRBD1,TRBV19,many,TRBJ1-2,TGTGCCAGTATCAAACAGGGGTTTGATGGCTACACCTTC,CASIKQGFDGYTF
14,NA,TRBV7-2,NA,TRBJ2-2,TGTACCAGCAGCTTACAGGTGAACACCGGGGAGCTGTTTTTT,CTSSLQVNTGELFF
13,NA,TRBV7-3,many,TRBJ1-5,TGTGCCAGCAGCTTAAATCGAGGGCAGCCCCAGCATTTT,CASSLNRGQPQHF
15,TRBD1,TRBV6-2/TRBV6-3,many,TRBJ1-2,TGTGCCAGCAGTTCCCAAACCTCGACAGGGCCTGGCTACACCTTC,CASSSQTSTGPGYTF
14,NA,TRBV10-3,once,TRBJ1-5,TGTGCCAGTAGGGATGTCTATAGCAATCAGCCCCAGCATTTT,CASRDVYSNQPQHF
12,NA,TRBV6-6,NA,TRBJ1-2,TGTGCCAGCAGTCCCGAGAACTATGGCTACACCTTC,CASSPENYGYTF
12,NA,TRBV27,NA,TRBJ1-1,TGTGCCAGCGGGGTAACGAACACTGAAGCTTTCTTT,CASGVTNTEAFF
15,TRBD2,TRBV3-1,many,TRBJ2-3,TGTGCCAGCAGCCTTAGCGGGAGAGGAGCAGATACGCAGTATTTT,CASSLSGRGADTQYF
11,TRBD1,TRBV10-2,NA,TRBJ2-1,TGCGCCAGCAGGGGGACAGTCGGGCAGTTCTTC,CASRGTVGQFF
14,NA,TRBV6-5,NA,TRBJ1-1,TGTGCCAGCAGCCCTGCGGGTCCCCCCACTGAAGCTTTCTTT,CASSPAGPPTEAFF
14,NA,TRBV11-2,many,TRBJ1-2,TGTGCCAGCAGCTTGGGTTTGGGAGTCTATGGCTACACCTTC,CASSLGLGVYGYTF
12,NA,TRBV20-1,NA,TRBJ1-4,TGCAGTGCTAGAGGACTAGCGGAAAAACTGTTTTTT,CSARGLAEKLFF
15,TRBD1,TRBV20-1,NA,TRBJ1-5,TGCAGTGCTATTGGTCTGGGACAGGTCAATCAGCCCCAGCATTTT,CSAIGLGQVNQPQHF
12,NA,TRBV5-6,few,TRBJ1-2,TGTGCCAGCAGCTGGGGGGGTCGAGACTACACCTTC,CASSWGGRDYTF